This T cell receptor beta chain came from a study of blood T cell repertoires in COVID-19. The CDR3 length is 15 residues. Trimming at V came to 6 bases and at J to 0 bases, leaving 5 bases not matched to a gene. Germline V gives CDR1 LNHDA, CDR2 SQIVND (reference sequence). The assay was immunoSEQ multiplex PCR, and TCRdb's table has in-frame clones only and misses some. The table shows approximately 65,000 clones, with roughly 86% occurring only once. J is TRBJ1-5 and V is TRBV19, with 7 bases fitting TRBD1. The specimen was peripheral blood. The TCR comes from a man aged 45-65 years with acute or convalescent COVID-19. The CDR3 is CASRRQGNSNQPQHF. The CDR3, as DNA: TGTGCCAGTAGACGACAGGGAAATAGCAATCAGCCCCAGCATTTT. Supplemented by reference TRBV19 and TRBJ1-5, the full variable domain reads DGGITQSPKYLFRKEGQNVTLSCEQNLNHDAMYWYRQDPGQGLRLIYYSQIVNDFQKGDIAEGYSVSREKKESFPLTVTSAQKNPTAFYLCASRRQGNSNQPQHFGDGTRLSIL.